Sequencing of this TCR beta chain was carried out in a study of CD8+CD57+ T cells in acquired aplastic anemia. Findings and limits, study-wide: Levels of CD8+ Simpson's diversity were not significantly distinct in patients versus controls. Overlap between patients and controls comprised about 28 CD8+ CDR3 sequences.

Genomic DNA acted as the template from which TCR beta VDJ combination and CDR3 sequence profiling were carried out. MiXCR, run by TCRdb on the reads, gives a single entry per CDR3 protein. The sample contains hundreds of thousands of distinct CDR3 sequences, roughly 34% of which appear only once. Remarks on this clonotype: Its antigen is not identified.

For sequencing, patients were chosen who had shown expansion of CD8+CD57+ cells by flow cytometry. Each of the patients presented with severe acquired aplastic anemia. There are 12 residues in the CDR3. V was cut by 8 bases and J by 5 bases, with 12 bases left in between. The germline CDR1 and CDR2 sequences are PRHDT and FYEKMQ (reference sequence). The specimen was sorted CD4+, CD8+, or CD8+CD57+ T cells (not recorded which) from PBMCs. The rearrangement links TRBV13 to TRBJ2-5; D is unresolved. This sequence was found in a human donor with aplastic anemia. The CDR3: CASSSLLETQYF. The CDR3 DNA is TGTGCCAGCTCATCCCTGCTGGAGACCCAGTACTTC.